This T cell receptor beta chain is drawn from a study of patients and donors after allogeneic stem cell transplantation. Via MiXCR, TCRdb re-called the RT-PCR reads, giving one row per CDR3 protein. The sample has 900,000 to 1,000,000 distinct CDR3 sequences, more than 15% seen once; the top ten hold around 6%. V lost 4 bases to trimming and J lost 6 bases, with 13 bases between them. The CDR3 loop spans 14 amino acids. Germline V CDR1 and CDR2: SGHRS, YFSETQ. The TCR was taken from a human donor who was either an allogeneic HSCT recipient or a stem cell or donor lymphocyte infusion donor (not recorded which). It is not recorded whose cells these are; they may come from a transplant donor. The sample comprised blood, either unsorted or a sorted T cell fraction (not recorded which). The chain employs TRBV5-1 and TRBJ1-4; tentatively, D is TRBD1 (6 bases). The CDR3 region is CASSPRGGDEKLFF. As DNA, the CDR3 is TGCGCCAGCAGCCCCAGGGGAGGGGATGAAAAACTGTTTTTT.